The source of this T cell receptor beta chain is a study of T cell repertoires in cytomegalovirus infection. Study background: It was the public TCR beta signatures that indicated both CMV infection and matching HLA type. Study findings and constraints: HLA-C-restricted, CMV-specific TCR beta clonotypes were dominant ex vivo.

Each CDR3 protein is one row after TCRdb ran MiXCR on the reads. This sample yields 250,000 or so distinct CDR3 sequences, of which approximately 10% are seen a single time; around 15% belongs to the top ten. A note on this clonotype: Its antigen is as yet unknown.

The sequence was collected from a human donor in good health (CMV status not recorded). Some clones in this sample may be carry-over from other donors' samples. What was sequenced was PBMCs.

The CDR3 region has the DNA TGCAGCGCGTTACCCGGGACAGGAGGTCTCTCGGCCCAGTACTTC. Amino acids: CSALPGTGGLSAQYF. The chain uses TRBV29-1 and TRBJ2-5, with TRBD1 identical over 8 bases. This CDR3 is 15 amino acids long. The V segment lost 7 bases and the J segment 9 bases; nucleotides outside the gene matches: 19. Germline CDR1 is SQVTM and CDR2 is ANQGSEA.